This T cell receptor (beta chain) was captured by sequencing in a study of identical twins. Findings and limits, study-wide: Models underestimated how often monozygotic twins shared out-of-frame TCR alpha.

A universal primer site was incorporated via template switching, and the cDNA contained unique molecular identifiers. In TCRdb, the 5' RACE reads were re-called with MiXCR into one record per CDR3 protein. The sample includes fewer than 550,000 distinct CDR3 sequences, roughly 15% seen only once; the top ten take around 0.48%. With respect to this clonotype: Its matching antigen is unknown.

V dropped 3 bases and J dropped 2 bases, with 8 bases sitting between them. The germline V gene encodes CDR1 SNHLY and CDR2 FYNNEI. The CDR3 totals 14 residues. This sample also appeared in a second study, on yellow fever vaccine responses in identical twins.

The chain employs TRBV2 and TRBJ1-5; D is unclear. The sample was CD4+ T cells sorted from blood. The receptor was derived from a woman aged 18-30 years in good health. The CDR3 DNA follows: TGTGCCAGCAGTGATCTCTCTGGCAATCAGCCCCAGCATTTT. Encoded protein: CASSDLSGNQPQHF.